The T cell receptor beta chain under discussion was sequenced for a study of PD-L1 blockade in urothelial cancer. Study at large: Patients commenced intravenous atezolizumab, 1,200 mg every 3 weeks, in 2014. Counts from blood samples showed a median of roughly 130,000 T cells. Whole-study findings and limits: It was durable-benefit patients whose tumor-associated blood clones expanded more at 3 weeks.

This CDR3 is 15 amino acids long. V gave up 0 bases and J gave up 3 bases, with 11 bases separating them. CDR1 and CDR2 from the germline V gene are PRHDT and FYEKMQ (reference sequence). The assay was immunoSEQ multiplex PCR, and TCRdb's table has in-frame clones only and misses some. This repertoire shows tens of thousands of clones, approximately 87% found once; its top ten account for approximately 5%. Time point given: pretreatment peripheral blood. Turning to this clone: Its antigen is unknown.

This clonotype originated in a man in his 70s with urothelial cancer. The chain uses TRBV13 and TRBJ1-1; D uncertain. This specimen was PBMCs, taken around atezolizumab (anti-PD-L1) treatment. CDR3 sequence (DNA): TGTGCCAGCAGCTTAGGCGGGGTGAGGGACACTGAAGCTTTCTTT. Protein product: CASSLGGVRDTEAFF.